There are a few counts of the clone carrying this TCR beta chain. The antigen is unknown. This sample was taken from a study of T-cell memory formation after mild COVID-19. Findings and caveats of the study: Memory sampled before infection contained some responding clones, suggesting cross-reactive memory joined.

Each CDR3 protein gets one entry after TCRdb re-called the 5' RACE reads with MiXCR. The sample includes some 100,000 distinct CDR3 sequences, over 8.5% seen only once; the top ten take about 40%. Germline CDR1 SGHRS, CDR2 YFSETQ. V was cut by 4 bases and J by 0 bases, with 10 bases left in between. The CDR3 totals 15 residues. This clonotype originated in a man younger than 35 who had mild COVID-19 (a few samples of this study predate the infection). Cell type and time point are not known. Sequenced input: PBMCs or a T cell subset sorted from them (not recorded which). The rearrangement uses TRBV5-1 and TRBJ2-2; D unresolved. This CDR3 reads CASSELGTNTGELFF. The CDR3 region has the DNA TGCGCCAGCAGCGAGTTGGGGACGAACACCGGGGAGCTGTTTTTT.